Presented here are 11 T cell receptor beta chains from one specimen sequenced in a study of blood T cells in healthy people across ages. A J-beta primer mix and a sample-barcoded 5' primer were used in a second PCR of roughly 6 to 11 cycles. TCRdb redid the calling of the 5' RACE reads with MiXCR, one entry per CDR3 protein. The sample has roughly 1.5 million distinct CDR3 sequences; 40% to 45% are singletons. The source material was blood. All receptors derive from a woman between 18 and 29 years old in good health.

The chain uses TRBV15 and TRBJ2-1; 8 bases line up with TRBD1. Unmatched junction bases numbered 9, after V lost 2 bases and J lost 0 bases. The germline V gene encodes CDR1 LNHNV and CDR2 YYDKDF (reference sequence). The CDR3 sequence is 18 residues long. CDR3 in DNA: TGTGCCACCAGCAGATCAAAATTAGGACAGGGCTCCTACAATGAGCAGTTCTTC. Protein product: CATSRSKLGQGSYNEQFF.

This clonotype was picked up many times. The CDR3 sequence is CASSYSSPGGYTF. CDR3 DNA sequence: TGTGCCAGCAGTTACTCGTCTCCAGGTGGCTACACCTTC. The chain carries TRBV6-6 and TRBJ1-2, with D unclear. Between the trimmed V and J ends, which lost 0 bases and 7 bases, there was a span of 9 bases. Germline lookup yields CDR1 MNHNY and CDR2 SVGAGI (reference sequence). The length of the CDR3 is 13 residues.

This clonotype was recorded many times. This chain joins TRBV4-1 and TRBJ2-3, with unresolved D. The germline V gene encodes CDR1 MGHRA and CDR2 YSYEKL. This CDR3 comprises 13 residues. Trimming stripped 0 bases from V and 6 bases from J, with 7 bases between. The CDR3 DNA is TGCGCCAGCAGCCAAGATTTCACGGATACGCAGTATTTT. Its protein is CASSQDFTDTQYF.

The table lists this clonotype with a few counts. The chain carries TRBV3-1 and TRBJ1-5; unclear D gene. This CDR3 has 15 residues. Trimming stripped 0 bases from V and 2 bases from J, with 8 bases between. Germline V gene lookup returns CDR1 LGHDT and CDR2 YNNKEL (reference sequence). The CDR3 sequence: CASSQDLRGNQPQHF. The DNA of the CDR3 is TGTGCCAGCAGCCAAGACCTACGGGGCAATCAGCCCCAGCATTTT.

The gene calls are TRBV27 and TRBJ2-5; 7 bases fit TRBD1. The J segment lost 11 bases and the V segment lost 5 bases, leaving 8 bases of the junction unmatched. Germline CDR1 reads MNHEY; CDR2 reads SMNVEV (reference sequence). The CDR3 is made up of 12 amino acids. The CDR3 loop reads CASSNSGGEQYF. CDR3 coding DNA: TGTGCCAGCAGTAATTCAGGGGGTGAGCAGTACTTC.

This clonotype came up a few times. This chain uses TRBV6-6 with TRBJ1-2; D might be TRBD1 (6 bases). CDR1 MNHNY and CDR2 SVGAGI come from the germline V gene (reference sequence). The CDR3 is made up of 13 amino acids. The V end was cut by 5 bases, the J end by 6 bases, with 13 bases between. The CDR3 reads CASSTAGTNGYTF. The CDR3 bases are TGTGCCAGCAGTACAGCCGGGACAAATGGCTACACCTTC.

The chain combines TRBV7-9 with TRBJ2-7; 12 bases fit TRBD2. The CDR3 loop spans 14 amino acids. Looked up from germline, CDR1 is SEHNR and CDR2 is FQNEAQ (reference sequence). Unmatched junction bases numbered 9, after V lost 8 bases and J lost 7 bases. The CDR3 coding sequence is TGTGCCAGCGGAGGACTAGCGGGACGCAATGAGCAGTACTTC. Its translation: CASGGLAGRNEQYF.

This clonotype has a handful of counts. The chain employs TRBV6-6 and TRBJ2-7; tentatively, D is TRBD1 (6 bases). Trimming stripped 2 bases from V and 0 bases from J, with 11 bases between. The CDR3 runs to 15 residues. CDR1 and CDR2 from the germline V gene are MNHNY and SVGAGI (reference sequence). CDR3 in amino acids: CASSYVQGSSYEQYF. As DNA, the CDR3 is TGTGCCAGCAGTTACGTCCAGGGGAGCTCCTACGAGCAGTACTTC.

The rearrangement uses TRBV5-6 and TRBJ2-1; D not certain. The CDR3 has 11 amino acids. V gave up 2 bases and J gave up 9 bases, with 6 bases separating them. The germline V gene encodes CDR1 SGHDT and CDR2 YYEEEE. CDR3 sequence (DNA): TGTGCCAGCAGCTTTGTGCGTGAGCAGTTCTTC. Protein: CASSFVREQFF.

The gene calls are TRBV7-8 and TRBJ2-4; D is unclear. CDR1 is SGHVS, CDR2 FQNEAQ, per germline. The CDR3 sequence is 13 residues long. With 5 bases removed from V and 5 bases from J, the gap between germline ends came to 10 bases. DNA of the CDR3: TGTGCCAGCAGCGAACTAAATGAAAACATTCAGTACTTC. Its protein is CASSELNENIQYF.

The chain links TRBV29-1 to TRBJ2-5; 8 nucleotides agree with TRBD2. This CDR3 is built from 13 residues. V shed 7 bases, J shed 1 base, and the junction held 5 bases outside the gene matches. Germline V lookup: CDR1 SQVTM, CDR2 ANQGSEA. As DNA, the CDR3 is TGCAGCGCCACCGGGACTAGCCAAGAGACCCAGTACTTC. This encodes CSATGTSQETQYF. The full variable domain, its missing parts supplied by reference TRBV29-1 and TRBJ2-5, is SAVISQKPSRDICQRGTSLTIQCQVDSQVTMMFWYRQQPGQSLTLIATANQGSEATYESGFVIDKFPISRPNLTFSTLTVSNMSPEDSSIYLCSATGTSQETQYFGPGTRLLVL.